A single sample is the source of the 21 T cell receptor beta chains below, sequenced in a study of early T cells in non-severe SARS-CoV-2 infection. TCRdb processed the 5' RACE reads anew with MiXCR; each CDR3 protein has one entry. The sample includes about 64,000 distinct CDR3 sequences, approximately 9.2% of them seen just once. The input for sequencing was whole blood, taken at baseline. All receptors derive from an adult who was a healthcare worker with PCR-confirmed SARS-CoV-2 infection or an uninfected control (not recorded which).

The V gene is TRBV5-1, the J gene TRBJ2-7, with D possibly matching TRBD1 (6 bases). The CDR3 sequence is 14 residues long. V lost 8 bases, J lost 3 bases, and 18 bases lay in between. CDR1 is SGHRS, CDR2 YFSETQ, per germline. The CDR3 loop reads CASSLHRDNYEQYF. CDR3 DNA sequence: TGCGCCAGTTCTCTTCACCGGGACAACTACGAGCAGTACTTC. Full variable domain (outside the CDR3, taken from reference TRBV5-1 and TRBJ2-7): KAGVTQTPRYLIKTRGQQVTLSCSPISGHRSVSWYQQTPGQGLQFLFEYFSETQRNKGNFPGRFSGRQFSNSRSEMNVSTLELGDSALYLCASSLHRDNYEQYFGPGTRLTVT.

The table lists this clonotype with a few counts. V is TRBV6-1 and J is TRBJ2-7; 15 nucleotides line up with TRBD2. Germline CDR1 MNHNS, CDR2 SASEGT. The CDR3 loop spans 17 amino acids. V lost 6 bases and J lost 2; bases outside the gene matches: 8. The CDR3 loop reads CASSAGLAGGSTYEQYF. CDR3 coding DNA: TGTGCCAGCAGCGCGGGACTAGCGGGAGGATCCACCTACGAGCAGTACTTC.

There are a few counts of this clonotype. The V and J genes are TRBV5-1 and TRBJ2-1; TRBD2 might be the D (5 bases). CDR3 size: 13 residues. Trimming removed 4 bases from V and 5 bases from J, with 10 bases in between. The germline V gene has CDR1 SGHRS and CDR2 YFSETQ. This CDR3 is CASSGLAHNEQFF. Written as DNA, the CDR3 is TGCGCCAGCAGCGGGCTAGCCCACAATGAGCAGTTCTTC.

The sample holds a few counts of this clonotype. The CDR3 DNA sequence: TGTGCCAGTAGTATGGGAGCGGGGACCTACGAGCAGTACTTC. As protein: CASSMGAGTYEQYF. The V gene is TRBV19, the J gene TRBJ2-7, with 7 bases lining up with TRBD2. The CDR3 is 14 residues long. The trim removed 3 bases at V and 2 bases at J, leaving 4 bases unmatched. The germline gives CDR1 LNHDA, CDR2 SQIVND (reference sequence).

CDR3 in DNA: TGTGCCAGCGGAAGAGCGGCAAACCAAGAGACCCAGTACTTC. Amino acid sequence: CASGRAANQETQYF. The V and J genes are TRBV5-5 and TRBJ2-5; perhaps TRBD2 as D (5 bases). The CDR3 loop spans 14 amino acids. V was clipped by 7 bases and J by 0 bases, with 13 bases between them. CDR1 SGHKS and CDR2 YYEKEE come from the germline V gene (reference sequence).

J is TRBJ1-2 and V is TRBV7-3; 8 nucleotides line up with TRBD1. The V and J ends lost 5 bases and 7 bases, in that order; junction bases with no gene match: 9. CDR1 and CDR2 (germline): SGHTA, FQGTGA. CDR3 length equals 14 residues. CDR3 protein: CASSTQGAPSGYTF. CDR3 sequence (DNA): TGTGCCAGCAGCACCCAGGGGGCGCCGAGTGGCTACACCTTC.

The chain links TRBV7-9 to TRBJ2-3; TRBD1 aligns across 10 bases. Germline-derived CDR1 and CDR2 are SEHNR and FQNEAQ (reference sequence). Losses at the gene ends were 1 base for V and 5 bases for J; bases not matched to a gene: 0. The CDR3 length is 14 residues. This CDR3 is CASSLGTGGDTQYF. CDR3 DNA: TGTGCCAGCAGCTTAGGGACAGGGGGAGATACGCAGTATTTT.

J is TRBJ1-1 and V is TRBV20-1; tentative D call: TRBD1 (5 bases). The CDR3 has 12 amino acids. From germline, CDR1 is DFQATT and CDR2 SNEGSKA (reference sequence). V shed 6 bases and J shed 11 bases, with 19 bases lying between them. The CDR3 sequence is CSAPQGSPSAFF. In DNA form, the CDR3 reads TGCAGTGCCCCTCAGGGCTCCCCGTCGGCTTTCTTT.

The chain uses TRBV6-5 and TRBJ1-3; D is unclear. Germline values: CDR1 MNHEY, CDR2 SVGAGI. V lost 6 bases and J 1 base, leaving 7 bases between the germline ends. The CDR3 sequence is 13 residues long. CDR3 loop: CASRPNSGNTIYF. In nucleotides, the CDR3 is TGTGCCAGCAGGCCGAATTCTGGAAACACCATATATTTT.

This clonotype showed up many times. V usage is TRBV7-3 and J usage is TRBJ2-1, with 9 bases fitting TRBD1. Germline V lookup: CDR1 SGHTA, CDR2 FQGTGA. V gave up 4 bases and J gave up 8 bases; unmatched junction bases: 9. This CDR3 region has 15 residues. In DNA form, the CDR3 reads TGTGCCAGCAGCTGGGGACAGGGATCCAGCGATGAGCAGTTCTTC. Translating it yields CASSWGQGSSDEQFF. Full variable domain (rest looked up from reference TRBV7-3 and TRBJ2-1): GAGVSQTPSNKVTEKGKYVELRCDPISGHTALYWYRQSLGQGPEFLIYFQGTGAADDSGLPNDRFFAVRPEGSVSTLKIQRTERGDSAVYLCASSWGQGSSDEQFFGPGTRLTVL.

At least ten counts were recorded for this clonotype. CDR3 nucleotide sequence: TGTGCCAGCACCCTGGTCCCTGGAAACACCATATATTTT. Its translation is CASTLVPGNTIYF. This rearrangement joins TRBV28 to TRBJ1-3; D not resolved. CDR3 size: 13 residues. V lost 7 bases to trimming and J lost 2 bases, with 9 bases between them. Germline V CDR1 and CDR2: MDHEN, SYDVKM. Filled out from reference TRBV28 and TRBJ1-3, the complete variable domain reads DVKVTQSSRYLVKRTGEKVFLECVQDMDHENMFWYRQDPGLGLRLIYFSYDVKMKEKGDIPEGYSVSREKKERFSLILESASTNQTSMYLCASTLVPGNTIYFGEGSWLTVV.

The sample holds a few counts of this clonotype. The chain is built from TRBV2 and TRBJ2-7, with 7 bases identical to TRBD1. In germline, CDR1 is SNHLY, CDR2 FYNNEI. The CDR3 is made up of 15 amino acids. V shed 3 bases and J 7 bases; nucleotides not matched to a gene: 12. The CDR3 DNA follows: TGTGCCAGCAGTGAGGTAGGACAGGAGGCGGATGAGCAGTACTTC. Protein sequence: CASSEVGQEADEQYF.

This chain uses TRBV20-1 with TRBJ2-5, with D unresolved. V lost 0 bases and J 5 bases, leaving 19 bases between the germline ends. The CDR3 has 16 residues. Looked up from germline, CDR1 is DFQATT and CDR2 is SNEGSKA (reference sequence). The CDR3 region is CSARDPEAGYMETQYF. In DNA, the CDR3 is TGCAGTGCTAGAGATCCTGAGGCAGGTTATATGGAGACCCAGTACTTC.

V and J are TRBV6-2 or TRBV6-3 and TRBJ2-4; TRBD2 matches 10 bases. This CDR3 is built from 12 residues. Trimming took 8 bases from V and 5 from J; bases not matched to a gene: 0. Germline V gene lookup returns CDR1 MNHEY and CDR2 SVGEGT. CDR3 region: CASGLAENIQYF. CDR3 nucleotide sequence: TGTGCCAGCGGACTAGCGGAAAACATTCAGTACTTC.

This clonotype was seen a handful of times. The chain is built from TRBV12-2 and TRBJ2-1; TRBD2 is the table's D call and was not checked against the DNA. TRBV12-2 is listed as a pseudogene. The length of the CDR3 is 18 residues. CDR3: CASRLVVFGESFNNEQFF. CDR3 coding DNA: TGTGCAAGTCGCTTAGTAGTCTTTGGGGAATCCTTCAACAATGAGCAGTTCTTC.

This clonotype was observed a few times. This sequence joins TRBV2 and TRBJ1-1; 7 bases are shared with TRBD1. Per the germline V gene, CDR1 is SNHLY and CDR2 is FYNNEI. The J segment lost 4 bases and the V segment lost 7 bases, leaving 12 bases of the junction unmatched. The CDR3 is 15 residues long. The CDR3 DNA reads as TGTGCCAGCAACCCCGGACAGGCGTCAAGCACTGAAGCTTTCTTT. Translation gives CASNPGQASSTEAFF.

At least ten counts were recorded for this clonotype. This chain links TRBV7-9 with TRBJ2-1; TRBD2 aligns across 11 bases. V shed 6 bases, J shed 4 bases, and the junction held 5 bases outside the gene matches. The CDR3 spans 15 residues. Germline V gives CDR1 SEHNR, CDR2 FQNEAQ (reference sequence). CDR3 bases: TGTGCCAGCAGGAAGGGACTAGCGGAATACAATGAGCAGTTCTTC. As protein: CASRKGLAEYNEQFF.

In this sample, this clonotype turned up a few times. The chain has TRBV7-9 and TRBJ2-1; TRBD2 aligns across 7 bases. Germline values: CDR1 SEHNR, CDR2 FQNEAQ (reference sequence). Trimming removed 5 bases from V and 0 bases from J; junction bases left unmatched: 7. The CDR3 totals 16 residues. CDR3 coding DNA: TGTGCCAGCAGCCCGGGACGCGGGAGCTCCTACAATGAGCAGTTCTTC. Its translation: CASSPGRGSSYNEQFF.

This clonotype was detected ten times or more. This rearrangement joins TRBV6-6 to TRBJ2-7, with D possibly being TRBD1 or TRBD2 (5 bases each). CDR1 and CDR2 from the germline V gene are MNHNY and SVGAGI (reference sequence). CDR3 length: 16 amino acids. Trimming pared 0 bases from V and 2 bases from J, leaving 14 bases between. CDR3 coding DNA: TGTGCCAGCAGTTACTCAGCCGGGACCGGCCCCTACGAGCAGTACTTC. Translation: CASSYSAGTGPYEQYF.

This clonotype was seen only a few times. CDR3 sequence reads: CASSAQGAATEAFF. The CDR3 DNA is TGTGCCAGCAGCGCTCAGGGGGCGGCCACTGAAGCTTTCTTT. The chain joins TRBV12-3 or TRBV12-4 to TRBJ1-1, with 8 nucleotides matching TRBD1. CDR3 size: 14 residues. J gave up 4 bases and V 6 bases, and 7 bases lay outside the gene matches.

This clonotype came up many times. The rearrangement joins TRBV9 to TRBJ2-1; D is ambiguous. This CDR3 contains 15 residues. CDR1 and CDR2 from the germline V gene are SGDLS and YYNGEE. V lost 0 bases and J lost 5, with 12 bases in between. In nucleotides, the CDR3 is TGTGCCAGCAGCGTAGGACTGGCCATACACAATGAGCAGTTCTTC. Its protein is CASSVGLAIHNEQFF.